This TCR beta chain was identified during a study of vaccination effects on CD4 cells after COVID-19. Across the whole study: Both late and early after vaccination, a few convalescent patients were sampled.

To note about this clone: Its antigen is currently unknown.

The ViraFEST assay expanded antigen-specific CD4+ T cells with viral peptide pools before sequencing. Isolating CD4+ T cells followed approximately 11 days of culture. According to PCR results, the person was infected with SARS-CoV-2 between March and December 2020. Two-dose BNT162b2 or mRNA-1273 vaccination was given to participants. The researchers cultured 1.9 million or so PBMC per well with approximately 10 IU/ml IL-2 and 8 to 10 ug/ml peptides. The protocol was immunoSEQ multiplex PCR, while the TCRdb copy is restricted to in-frame clones and leaves out a portion. The profile shows 17,000 or so clones, over 60% of them singletons. V lost 0 bases and J lost 4, with 15 bases in between. The germline gives CDR1 KGHSH, CDR2 LQKENI. The CDR3 has 16 residues.

The sample consisted of CD4+ T cells from PBMCs cultured with SARS-CoV-2 spike peptides, taken after COVID-19 vaccination. The gene calls are TRBV18 and TRBJ2-5, with unresolved D. The clonotype originates from a human donor who had a prior SARS-CoV-2 infection. The CDR3 here is CASSPPRSKGGETQYF. The CDR3, as DNA: TGTGCCAGCTCACCACCGCGGTCCAAGGGTGGAGAGACCCAGTACTTC.